These 8 T cell receptor beta chains share one sample of origin, sequenced in a study of a mutant IDH1 vaccine in newly diagnosed glioma. The time point was: baseline, week 1 (first vaccination visit). This sample's treatment: pre-vaccination baseline after standard-of-care therapy. Profiling relied on immunoSEQ multiplex PCR, and the TCRdb table lists in-frame clones only, not all of them. The data contain some 87,000 clones, around three quarters of them singletons. The sample in question was PBMCs, obtained from a glioma patient treated with radiotherapy, temozolomide or both. These receptor sequences come from a man in his forties with glioma.

The V gene is TRBV19, the J gene TRBJ1-2, with TRBD1 matching 7 bases. The junction had 5 bases not matched to a gene; V was cut back by 6 bases and J by 4 bases. Germline V CDR1 and CDR2: LNHDA, SQIVND (reference sequence). This CDR3 comprises 13 residues. The CDR3 here is CASRYGTAYGYTF. DNA of the CDR3: TGTGCCAGTAGATATGGGACAGCCTATGGCTACACCTTC.

The chain employs TRBV7-6 and TRBJ2-1; TRBD1 is a possible D gene (6 bases). Trimming shortened V by 1 base and J by 4 bases, and 11 bases separated the two germline ends. The germline CDR1 and CDR2 sequences are SGHVS and FNYEAQ. This CDR3 is built from 15 residues. The CDR3 protein is CASSLGQTGYNEQFF. For the CDR3, the DNA is TGTGCCAGCAGCTTAGGACAGACAGGTTACAATGAGCAGTTCTTC. The full variable domain, in which reference TRBV7-6 and TRBJ2-1 provide the parts outside the CDR3, is GAGVSQSPRYKVTKRGQDVALRCDPISGHVSLYWYRQALGQGPEFLTYFNYEAQQDKSGLPNDRFSAERPEGSISTLTIQRTEQRDSAMYRCASSLGQTGYNEQFFGPGTRLTVL.

The V call is TRBV7-9, the J call TRBJ2-1; D is unresolved. V shed 0 bases and J shed 5 bases, with 5 bases lying between them. Germline V gene data show CDR1 as SEHNR and CDR2 as FQNEAQ (reference sequence). This CDR3 comprises 13 residues. CDR3 nucleotide sequence: TGTGCCAGCAGCTTAGCGCTTCACAATGAGCAGTTCTTC. Residues: CASSLALHNEQFF.

The rearrangement joins TRBV19 to TRBJ2-7; the match to TRBD2 covers 13 bases. The germline gives CDR1 LNHDA, CDR2 SQIVND (reference sequence). V lost 10 bases and J lost 3; bases outside the gene matches: 12. CDR3 length: 16 amino acids. The CDR3 is CATTTPGTSGNYEQYF. CDR3 nucleotide sequence: TGTGCCACTACGACCCCCGGGACTAGCGGGAACTACGAGCAGTACTTC.

The J gene is TRBJ2-3, the V gene TRBV7-6; weak D call: TRBD2 (7 bases). The CDR3 runs 15 residues. V was trimmed by 7 bases and J by 6 bases, leaving 20 bases between them. Germline lookup yields CDR1 SGHVS and CDR2 FNYEAQ. The CDR3 loop is CASTERGRDRDTQYF. The DNA for the CDR3 is TGTGCCAGCACCGAAAGGGGGAGGGACCGTGATACGCAGTATTTT.

The chain uses TRBV7-8 and TRBJ2-5; D is possibly TRBD2 (6 bases). Between the trimmed V and J ends, which lost 2 bases and 1 base, there was a span of 11 bases. CDR1 and CDR2 (germline): SGHVS, FQNEAQ. This CDR3 has 15 residues. CDR3 amino acids: CASSLQGGRQETQYF. CDR3 nucleotide sequence: TGTGCCAGCAGCTTACAGGGAGGACGCCAAGAGACCCAGTACTTC.

This chain links TRBV19 with TRBJ2-7; D may be TRBD1 (5 bases). Germline V gene data show CDR1 as LNHDA and CDR2 as SQIVND (reference sequence). The CDR3 runs 16 residues. The V gene lost 2 bases and the J gene lost 0 bases, with 14 bases spanning the gap. In DNA, the CDR3 is TGTGCCAGTAGTATAACCCTGACAGCCTCCTCCTACGAGCAGTACTTC. Protein sequence: CASSITLTASSYEQYF. Supplemented by reference TRBV19 and TRBJ2-7, the full variable domain reads DGGITQSPKYLFRKEGQNVTLSCEQNLNHDAMYWYRQDPGQGLRLIYYSQIVNDFQKGDIAEGYSVSREKKESFPLTVTSAQKNPTAFYLCASSITLTASSYEQYFGPGTRLTVT.

V gene TRBV7-9 combines with J gene TRBJ2-1, with TRBD2 matching over 9 bases. Trimming cost V 5 bases and J 6 bases; bases outside gene matches: 5. Germline V gene data show CDR1 as SEHNR and CDR2 as FQNEAQ (reference sequence). The CDR3 loop spans 14 amino acids. CDR3 nucleotides: TGTGCCAGCAGCATGACTAGCGGTATCAATGAGCAGTTCTTC. Protein sequence: CASSMTSGINEQFF.